These T cell receptor beta chains were read from a single sample in a study of T cell responses to AZD1222 COVID-19 vaccine. Some clones are missing from TCRdb's copy, which holds only in-frame ones; the method was immunoSEQ multiplex PCR. The data hold about 55,000 clones, with 84% observed a single time. This specimen was peripheral blood, taken on day 0 of AZD1222 vaccination. The receptors derive from an adult in good health. CDR3s include the opening cysteine and the closing phenylalanine or tryptophan. D genes are given only for firm matches. Rows may omit the clone size; those that give it use once, few, many or a size class.

TRBJ1-1 | TRBD1 | 18 | TRBV5-5 | NA | CASSLVLGTGGLNTEAFF | TGTGCCAGCAGCTTGGTCTTGGGGACAGGGGGCCTGAACACTGAAGCTTTCTTT
TRBJ1-2 | NA | 14 | TRBV9 | NA | CASSVLVDNYGYTF | TGTGCCAGCAGCGTCCTCGTCGACAATTATGGCTACACCTTC
TRBJ2-1 | TRBD2 | 16 | TRBV6-4 | NA | CASSDALAASYNEQFF | TGTGCCAGCAGTGACGCACTAGCGGCCTCCTACAATGAGCAGTTCTTC
TRBJ1-2 | NA | 13 | TRBV29-1 | NA | CSVGRGPASGYTF | TGCAGCGTTGGACGTGGGCCGGCGAGTGGCTACACCTTC
TRBJ2-2 | TRBD2 | 15 | TRBV7-2 | few | CASSRLAGNTGELFF | TGTGCCAGCAGCCGGCTAGCGGGGAACACCGGGGAGCTGTTTTTT
TRBJ1-2 | TRBD1 | 16 | TRBV11-3 | NA | CASSFKPGGVYYGYTF | TGTGCCAGCAGCTTCAAGCCAGGGGGCGTTTACTATGGCTACACCTTC
TRBJ2-7 | TRBD1 | 15 | TRBV10-3 | NA | CAISDGTGDSYEQYF | TGTGCCATCAGTGATGGGACAGGGGACTCCTACGAGCAGTACTTC
TRBJ1-2 | NA | 13 | TRBV6-1 | NA | CASSVAGLEGYTF | TGTGCCAGCAGTGTAGCGGGGCTCGAAGGCTACACCTTC
TRBJ2-2 | NA | 12 | TRBV30 | NA | CAWSLGAGELFF | TGTGCCTGGAGTTTGGGGGCCGGGGAGCTGTTTTTT
TRBJ1-1 | NA | 15 | TRBV18 | once | CASSQSGQMNTEAFF | TGTGCCAGCTCACAATCCGGACAGATGAACACTGAAGCTTTCTTT
TRBJ1-3 | TRBD1 | 15 | TRBV14 | NA | CASSPLGGRGNTIYF | TGTGCCAGCAGCCCCCTAGGGGGCCGTGGAAACACCATATATTTT
TRBJ1-5 | NA | 15 | TRBV5-5 | NA | CASRMHPGSNQPQHF | TGTGCCAGCAGGATGCACCCGGGGAGCAATCAGCCCCAGCATTTT
TRBJ2-3 | TRBD2 | 13 | TRBV10-1 | NA | CASGLADTDTQYF | TGCGCCAGTGGACTAGCGGACACAGATACGCAGTATTTT
TRBJ2-2 | NA | 15 | TRBV3-1/TRBV3-2 | NA | CASSPTRTPPGELFF | TGTGCCAGCAGCCCCACCCGGACACCTCCCGGGGAGCTGTTTTTT
TRBJ2-7 | NA | 12 | TRBV28 | once | CASSLNSYEQYF | TGTGCCAGCAGTTTAAACTCCTACGAGCAGTACTTC
TRBJ1-5 | NA | 13 | TRBV10-1 | few | CASSERVNQPQHF | TGCGCCAGCAGTGAACGGGTCAATCAGCCCCAGCATTTT
TRBJ1-6 | NA | 13 | TRBV5-1 | NA | CASTRGFNSPLHF | TGCGCCAGCACCAGGGGTTTTAATTCACCCCTCCACTTT
TRBJ2-1 | TRBD2 | 15 | TRBV11-3 | NA | CASSLVDSGSNEQFF | TGTGCCAGCAGCTTAGTAGATAGCGGGAGCAATGAGCAGTTCTTC
TRBJ2-3 | TRBD2 | 19 | TRBV4-2 | NA | CASSQERLAGGPGTDTQYF | TGTGCCAGCAGCCAAGAGAGACTAGCGGGAGGGCCAGGGACAGATACGCAGTATTTT